This TCR beta chain was sequenced in a study of cytomegalovirus exposure and HLA in healthy donors. The PCR had 60 Vbeta and 13 Jbeta primers. Repertoires were generated with immunoSEQ multiplex PCR, while TCRdb's copy carries only in-frame clones and drops some. Of fewer than 150,000 clones listed, around 73% are singletons. As regards this clone: Its cognate antigen is unknown.

This CDR3 is built from 13 residues. The germline CDR1 and CDR2 sequences are SGHNT and YYREEE (reference sequence). The V gene lost 4 bases and the J gene lost 3 bases, with 8 bases spanning the gap. Notes on the study in general: Analysis performed later found under 20,000 TCR beta sequences associated with HLA alleles at 0.05 false discovery rate. In a later analysis, HLA-associated TCR beta chains were more clonally expanded than equally common others.

V gene TRBV5-4 combines with J gene TRBJ2-1; D not resolved. The sample taken for sequencing was PBMCs. This receptor was obtained from a human donor in good health. For the CDR3, the DNA is TGTGCCAGCAGCACAACAAACTACAATGAGCAGTTCTTC. It yields the protein CASSTTNYNEQFF.